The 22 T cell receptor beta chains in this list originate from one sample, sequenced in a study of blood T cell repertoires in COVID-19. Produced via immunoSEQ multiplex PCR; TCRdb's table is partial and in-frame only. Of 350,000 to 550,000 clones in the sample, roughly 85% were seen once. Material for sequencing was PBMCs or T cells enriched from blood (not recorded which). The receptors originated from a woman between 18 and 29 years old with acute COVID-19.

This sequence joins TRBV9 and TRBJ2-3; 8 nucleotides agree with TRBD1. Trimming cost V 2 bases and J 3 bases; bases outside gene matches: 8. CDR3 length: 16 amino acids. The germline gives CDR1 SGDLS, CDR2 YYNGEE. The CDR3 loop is CASSVRQGLGTDTQYF. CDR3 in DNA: TGTGCCAGCAGCGTGCGACAGGGGTTAGGTACAGATACGCAGTATTTT. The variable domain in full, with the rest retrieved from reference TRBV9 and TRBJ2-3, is DSGVTQTPKHLITATGQRVTLRCSPRSGDLSVYWYQQSLDQGLQFLIQYYNGEERAKGNILERFSAQQFPDLHSELNLSSLELGDSALYFCASSVRQGLGTDTQYFGPGTRLTVL.

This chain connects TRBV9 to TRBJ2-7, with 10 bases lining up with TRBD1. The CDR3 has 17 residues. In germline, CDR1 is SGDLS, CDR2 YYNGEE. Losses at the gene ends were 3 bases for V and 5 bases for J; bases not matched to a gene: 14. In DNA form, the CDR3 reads TGTGCCAGCAGCGCGGGACAGGGGACCTGGAGGGGAAACGAGCAGTACTTC. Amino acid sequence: CASSAGQGTWRGNEQYF.

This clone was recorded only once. CDR3 coding DNA: TGTGCCAGCAGCCATACAGGGTGGAATGGCTACACCTTC. It encodes CASSHTGWNGYTF. V usage is TRBV5-5 and J usage is TRBJ1-2, with D possibly matching TRBD1 (6 bases). The V end lost 4 bases, the J end lost 6 bases, and 13 bases lay between the germline ends. The CDR3 runs 13 residues. Germline V gives CDR1 SGHKS, CDR2 YYEKEE (reference sequence).

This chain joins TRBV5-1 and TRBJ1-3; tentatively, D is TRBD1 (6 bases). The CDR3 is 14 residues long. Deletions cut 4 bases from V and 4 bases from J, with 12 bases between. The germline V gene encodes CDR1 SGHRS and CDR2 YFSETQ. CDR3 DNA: TGCGCCAGCAGCCAAGACAGGTCGGGAAACACCATATATTTT. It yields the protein CASSQDRSGNTIYF.

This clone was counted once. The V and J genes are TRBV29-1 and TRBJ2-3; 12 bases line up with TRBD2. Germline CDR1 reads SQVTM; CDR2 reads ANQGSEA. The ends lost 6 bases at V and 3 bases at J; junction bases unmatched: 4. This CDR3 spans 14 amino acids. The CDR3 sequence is CSVAGTSGTDTQYF. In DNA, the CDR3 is TGCAGCGTCGCCGGGACTAGCGGGACAGATACGCAGTATTTT.

CDR3 region: CASSKGTAGTRQYF. The CDR3, as DNA: TGTGCCAGCAGCAAAGGGACGGCGGGGACGAGGCAGTACTTC. The J gene is TRBJ2-7, the V gene TRBV21-1; the DNA was not used to check the table's D call, TRBD2. TRBV21-1 is deemed a pseudogene. This CDR3 is built from 14 residues.

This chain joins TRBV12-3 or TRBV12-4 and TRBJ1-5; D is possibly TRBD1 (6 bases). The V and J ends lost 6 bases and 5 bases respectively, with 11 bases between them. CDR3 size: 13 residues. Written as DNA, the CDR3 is TGTGCCAGCAGAGGACAGTTTGATCAGCCCCAGCATTTT. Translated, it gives CASRGQFDQPQHF.

The CDR3: CASSDRGLTEAFF. The DNA for the CDR3 is TGTGCCAGCAGTGACAGGGGGCTAACTGAAGCTTTCTTT. The rearrangement joins TRBV2 to TRBJ1-1, with 8 nucleotides matching TRBD1. The V gene's germline CDR1 is SNHLY and CDR2 FYNNEI. The CDR3 is made up of 13 amino acids. Losses at the gene ends were 3 bases for V and 5 bases for J; bases not matched to a gene: 2.

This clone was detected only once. The CDR3 nucleotides read TGTGCCTGGTGTAGCGGCCTCCCGGGATGGGAGCAGTTCTTC. It specifies CAWCSGLPGWEQFF. The chain is built from TRBV30 and TRBJ2-1, with D perhaps matching TRBD2 (6 bases). The V gene lost 5 bases and the J gene lost 10 bases, with 21 bases spanning the gap. Germline CDR1 and CDR2: GTSNPN and SVGIG (reference sequence). There are 14 residues in the CDR3.

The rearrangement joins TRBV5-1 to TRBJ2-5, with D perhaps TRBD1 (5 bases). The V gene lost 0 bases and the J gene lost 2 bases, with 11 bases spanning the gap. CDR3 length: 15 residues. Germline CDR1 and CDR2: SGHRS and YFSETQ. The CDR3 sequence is CASSLEGKRQETQYF. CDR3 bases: TGCGCCAGCAGCTTGGAGGGGAAGAGACAAGAGACCCAGTACTTC.

This CDR3 reads CASSYHGLEARNEQFF. CDR3 bases: TGTGCCAGCAGTTACCACGGACTAGAGGCCAGGAATGAGCAGTTCTTC. The rearrangement uses TRBV6-6 and TRBJ2-1; 7 nucleotides agree with TRBD2. CDR1 is MNHNY, CDR2 SVGAGI, per germline (reference sequence). Trimming at V came to 2 bases and at J to 7 bases, leaving 11 bases not matched to a gene. The CDR3 length is 16 residues.

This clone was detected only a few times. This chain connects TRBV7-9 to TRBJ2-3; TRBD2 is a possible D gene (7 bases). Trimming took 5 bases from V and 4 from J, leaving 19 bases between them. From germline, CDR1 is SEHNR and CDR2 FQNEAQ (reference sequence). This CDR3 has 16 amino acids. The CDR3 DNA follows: TGTGCCAGCAGCCCCCCAGAGGGGGGGCTGGCAGATACGCAGTATTTT. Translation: CASSPPEGGLADTQYF.

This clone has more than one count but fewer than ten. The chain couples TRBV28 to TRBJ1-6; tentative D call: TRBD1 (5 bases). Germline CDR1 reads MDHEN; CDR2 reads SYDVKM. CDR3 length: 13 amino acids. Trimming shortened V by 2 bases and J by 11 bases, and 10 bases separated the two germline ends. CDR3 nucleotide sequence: TGTGCCAGCAGTTTAGGTGGGGGGGCACCCCTCCACTTT. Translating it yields CASSLGGGAPLHF.

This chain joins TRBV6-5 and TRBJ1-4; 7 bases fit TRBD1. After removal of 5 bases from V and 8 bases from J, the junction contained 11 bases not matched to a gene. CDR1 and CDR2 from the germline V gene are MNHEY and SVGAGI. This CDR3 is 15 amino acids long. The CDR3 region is CASSRNRGSAEKLFF. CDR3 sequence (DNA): TGTGCCAGCAGTCGAAACAGGGGATCGGCGGAAAAACTGTTTTTT.

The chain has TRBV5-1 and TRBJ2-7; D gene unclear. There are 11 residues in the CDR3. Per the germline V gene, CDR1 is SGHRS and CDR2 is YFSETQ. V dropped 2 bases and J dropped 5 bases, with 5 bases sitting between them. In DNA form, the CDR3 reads TGCGCCAGCAGCTTTGCGAACGAGCAGTACTTC. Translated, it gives CASSFANEQYF. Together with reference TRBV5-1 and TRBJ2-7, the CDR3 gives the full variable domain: KAGVTQTPRYLIKTRGQQVTLSCSPISGHRSVSWYQQTPGQGLQFLFEYFSETQRNKGNFPGRFSGRQFSNSRSEMNVSTLELGDSALYLCASSFANEQYFGPGTRLTVT.

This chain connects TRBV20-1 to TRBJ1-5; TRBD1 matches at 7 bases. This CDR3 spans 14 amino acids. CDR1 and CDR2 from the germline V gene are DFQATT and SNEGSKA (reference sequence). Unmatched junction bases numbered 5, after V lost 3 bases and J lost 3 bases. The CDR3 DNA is TGCAGTGCTAGTCGGGACAGATTCAATCAGCCCCAGCATTTT. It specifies CSASRDRFNQPQHF.

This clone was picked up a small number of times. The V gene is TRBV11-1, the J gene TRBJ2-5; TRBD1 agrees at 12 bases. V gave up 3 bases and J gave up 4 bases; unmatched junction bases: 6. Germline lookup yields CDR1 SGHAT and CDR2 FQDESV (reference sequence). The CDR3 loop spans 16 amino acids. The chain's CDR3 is CASSFGTGGGGETQYF. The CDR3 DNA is TGTGCCAGCAGCTTCGGGACAGGGGGCGGAGGAGAGACCCAGTACTTC.

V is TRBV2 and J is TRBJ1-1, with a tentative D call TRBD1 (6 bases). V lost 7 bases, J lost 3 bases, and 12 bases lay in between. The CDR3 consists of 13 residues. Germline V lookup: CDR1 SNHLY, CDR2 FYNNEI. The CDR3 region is CASNPAGDTEAFF. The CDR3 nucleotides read TGTGCCAGCAACCCCGCAGGGGACACTGAAGCTTTCTTT.

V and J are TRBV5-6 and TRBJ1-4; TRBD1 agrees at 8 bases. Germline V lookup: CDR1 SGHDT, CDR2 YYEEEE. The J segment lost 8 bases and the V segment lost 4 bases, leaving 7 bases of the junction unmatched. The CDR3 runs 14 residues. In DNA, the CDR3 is TGTGCCAGCAGCATAGGACAGGGAGGGGAAAAACTGTTTTTT. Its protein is CASSIGQGGEKLFF.

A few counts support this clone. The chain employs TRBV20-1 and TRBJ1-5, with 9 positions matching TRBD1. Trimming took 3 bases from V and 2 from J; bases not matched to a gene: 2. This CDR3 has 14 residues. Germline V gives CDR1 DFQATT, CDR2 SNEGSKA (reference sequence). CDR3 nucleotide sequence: TGCAGTGCTAGTACAGGGGGCGGCAATCAGCCCCAGCATTTT. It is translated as CSASTGGGNQPQHF.

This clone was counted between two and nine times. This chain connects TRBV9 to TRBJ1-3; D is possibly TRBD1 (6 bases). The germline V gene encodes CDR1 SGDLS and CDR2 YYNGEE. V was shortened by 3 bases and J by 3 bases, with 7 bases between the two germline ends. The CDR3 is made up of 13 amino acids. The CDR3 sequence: CASSGTDGNTIYF. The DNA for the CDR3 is TGTGCCAGCAGCGGGACAGATGGAAACACCATATATTTT. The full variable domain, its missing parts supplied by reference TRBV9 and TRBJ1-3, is DSGVTQTPKHLITATGQRVTLRCSPRSGDLSVYWYQQSLDQGLQFLIQYYNGEERAKGNILERFSAQQFPDLHSELNLSSLELGDSALYFCASSGTDGNTIYFGEGSWLTVV.

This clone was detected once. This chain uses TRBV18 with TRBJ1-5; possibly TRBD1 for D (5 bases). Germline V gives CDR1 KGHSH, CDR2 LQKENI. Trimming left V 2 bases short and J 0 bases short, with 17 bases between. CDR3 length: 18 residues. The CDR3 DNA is TGTGCCAGCTCACCAATTGGGGGGATCGGGAATAGCAATCAGCCCCAGCATTTT. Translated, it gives CASSPIGGIGNSNQPQHF.